This T cell receptor beta chain was recovered during a study of T cell responses to AZD1222 COVID-19 vaccine. Findings and limits, study-wide: Unmutated variant regions are reportedly the target of nearly half of TCRs that are spike-specific. Repertoires were obtained only post-peak T cell response. Baseline antibody screening turned up just a handful of seropositive AZD1222 recipients.

This clone was observed a single time. Its target is unknown. With V trimmed by 3 bases and J by 4 bases, 7 bases remained unmatched. The germline V gene encodes CDR1 SGHRS and CDR2 YFSETQ. The CDR3 contains 15 residues. TCRdb's table, derived via immunoSEQ multiplex PCR, lists solely in-frame clones and lacks some. The sample has some 200,000 clones, 85% to 95% seen once. Source: peripheral blood, taken on day 0 of AZD1222 vaccination. The TCR comes from an adult in good health. The genes are TRBV5-1 and TRBJ2-3; 8 nucleotides match TRBD1. In nucleotides, the CDR3 is TGCGCCAGCAGCTCAAAACAGGGGGGAGCAGATACGCAGTATTTT. It codes for CASSSKQGGADTQYF.